A single sample gave rise to the 29 T cell receptor beta chains below, sequenced in a study of shared clonotypes between healthy human individuals. Only CD45RO-negative cells positively selected for CCR7 counted as naive CD8 cells, so terminally differentiated effector memory CD45RA+ cells were excluded. Using immunoSEQ multiplex PCR, the repertoire was profiled, and TCRdb retains in-frame clones only, with some absent. The repertoire holds around 2.1 million clones, 85% to 95% seen once, with 1.7% in the top ten. Sequenced: naive CD8+ T cells from PBMCs. The receptor set was obtained from a man in his late teens or twenties in good health. Some clones in this sample may be carry-over from other donors' samples.

This rearrangement joins TRBV6-1 to TRBJ2-5, with D tentatively TRBD2 (6 bases). The CDR3 runs to 15 residues. The V end lost 2 bases, the J end lost 2 bases, and 12 bases lay between the germline ends. Germline CDR1 MNHNS, CDR2 SASEGT. The CDR3 nucleotides are TGTGCCAGCAGTGAATGGGCTAGCGATCAAGAGACCCAGTACTTC. This encodes CASSEWASDQETQYF.

This clone was recorded only once. The chain carries TRBV7-8 and TRBJ2-7; TRBD2 matches at 9 bases. V was pared by 1 base and J by 2 bases, with 6 bases of the junction left unmatched. The CDR3 loop spans 16 amino acids. The V gene's germline CDR1 is SGHVS and CDR2 FQNEAQ. For the CDR3, the DNA is TGTGCCAGCAGCTTAGTTGGGTCTAGCGGGACCTACGAGCAGTACTTC. Amino acid sequence: CASSLVGSSGTYEQYF.

The chain has TRBV28 and TRBJ1-1, with D hard to call. This CDR3 contains 15 residues. V lost 3 bases and J lost 1, with 12 bases in between. Germline V lookup: CDR1 MDHEN, CDR2 SYDVKM. The CDR3 sequence is CASSFREAGNTEAFF. CDR3 bases: TGTGCCAGCAGTTTCCGGGAGGCAGGGAACACTGAAGCTTTCTTT. Drawing the rest from reference TRBV28 and TRBJ1-1, the complete variable domain is DVKVTQSSRYLVKRTGEKVFLECVQDMDHENMFWYRQDPGLGLRLIYFSYDVKMKEKGDIPEGYSVSREKKERFSLILESASTNQTSMYLCASSFREAGNTEAFFGQGTRLTVV.

The CDR3 DNA follows: TGTGCCAGCCCTGGAGCCGGGGCCGGGAAAGCGGAGACCCAGTACTTC. The encoded protein is CASPGAGAGKAETQYF. V and J are TRBV7-9 and TRBJ2-5; tentatively, D is TRBD1 or TRBD2 (5 bases each). Per the germline V gene, CDR1 is SEHNR and CDR2 is FQNEAQ (reference sequence). CDR3 length: 16 residues. V was shortened by 8 bases and J by 5 bases, with 24 bases between the two germline ends. Together with reference TRBV7-9 and TRBJ2-5, the CDR3 gives the full variable domain: DTGVSQNPRHKITKRGQNVTFRCDPISEHNRLYWYRQTLGQGPEFLTYFQNEAQLEKSRLLSDRFSAERPKGSFSTLEIQRTEQGDSAMYLCASPGAGAGKAETQYFGPGTRLLVL.

CDR3 protein: CASSADPGTGTYEQYF. The CDR3 coding sequence is TGTGCCAGCAGCGCAGATCCCGGGACAGGGACCTACGAGCAGTACTTC. The chain is built from TRBV9 and TRBJ2-7; 9 nucleotides match TRBD1. Germline CDR1 reads SGDLS; CDR2 reads YYNGEE. Trimming cost V 3 bases and J 2 bases; bases outside gene matches: 9. This CDR3 is built from 16 residues.

In its sample, this clone was seen once. The rearrangement joins TRBV29-1 to TRBJ2-5; 13 bases align to TRBD2. The end of the DNA aligns better with TRBJ2-7, so the J call may be wrong. Germline V CDR1 and CDR2: SQVTM, ANQGSEA. The CDR3 has 15 residues. CDR3 amino acids: CSVAGLAGAFYEQYF. The DNA of the CDR3 is TGCAGCGTGGCCGGACTAGCGGGAGCCTTCTACGAGCAGTACTTC.

V and J are TRBV19 and TRBJ1-4, with 8 bases lining up with TRBD1. CDR1 is LNHDA and CDR2 is SQIVND in the germline V gene (reference sequence). The CDR3 is made up of 15 amino acids. V was pared by 5 bases and J by 7 bases, with 9 bases of the junction left unmatched. The CDR3 DNA is TGTGCCAGTAGTTCCCGGACAGGGAGGACTGAAAAACTGTTTTTT. Its translation is CASSSRTGRTEKLFF.

The V gene is TRBV10-3, the J gene TRBJ2-2; 10 bases map to TRBD1. V gave up 3 bases and J gave up 11 bases; unmatched junction bases: 12. In germline, CDR1 is ENHRY, CDR2 SYGVKD. This CDR3 region has 16 residues. CDR3 sequence reads: CAISDPGTGVKGELFF. DNA for the CDR3: TGTGCCATCAGTGACCCAGGGACAGGGGTGAAGGGAGAGCTGTTTTTT.

The chain links TRBV4-3 to TRBJ2-7; the match to TRBD1 covers 10 bases. The V segment lost 1 base and the J segment 1 base; nucleotides outside the gene matches: 7. Germline lookup yields CDR1 LGHNA and CDR2 YSLEER. The CDR3 runs 17 residues. The CDR3 here is CASSQAARTGGSYEQYF. The CDR3 DNA is TGCGCCAGCAGCCAAGCTGCCCGGACAGGGGGTTCCTACGAGCAGTACTTC.

V usage is TRBV28 and J usage is TRBJ2-5, with unresolved D. V was cut by 10 bases and J by 5 bases, with 20 bases left in between. The length of the CDR3 is 14 residues. Germline V CDR1 and CDR2: MDHEN, SYDVKM. CDR3 nucleotides: TGTGCCACGATACGGGCCTCACCCAGGGAGACCCAGTACTTC. It codes for CATIRASPRETQYF. Filled out from reference TRBV28 and TRBJ2-5, the complete variable domain reads DVKVTQSSRYLVKRTGEKVFLECVQDMDHENMFWYRQDPGLGLRLIYFSYDVKMKEKGDIPEGYSVSREKKERFSLILESASTNQTSMYLCATIRASPRETQYFGPGTRLLVL.

In DNA form, the CDR3 reads TGTGCCAGCAGCCCTCGGGACAGGGGGATCGAGCAGTACTTC. Encoded protein: CASSPRDRGIEQYF. The V gene is TRBV7-9, the J gene TRBJ2-7; 11 bases line up with TRBD1. Germline V gene sequence: CDR1 SEHNR, CDR2 FQNEAQ (reference sequence). The CDR3 is 14 residues long. V lost 5 bases to trimming and J lost 6 bases; unmatched junction nucleotides: 6.

The chain is built from TRBV7-3 and TRBJ2-1, with 13 bases aligning to TRBD2. Germline V gene sequence: CDR1 SGHTA, CDR2 FQGTGA. The CDR3 sequence is 17 residues long. J gave up 8 bases and V 5 bases, and 12 bases lay outside the gene matches. CDR3 in DNA: TGTGCCAGCAGCCTACGGACTAGCGGGAGCCTCCCCGATGAGCAGTTCTTC. Protein: CASSLRTSGSLPDEQFF.

The chain combines TRBV25-1 with TRBJ2-7, with D perhaps TRBD1 (5 bases). Germline CDR1 MGHDK, CDR2 SYGVNS. This CDR3 has 14 amino acids. V gave up 3 bases and J gave up 5 bases, with 14 bases separating them. CDR3 amino acids: CASSDSGNLDEQYF. In DNA, the CDR3 is TGTGCCAGCAGTGACTCAGGGAATCTCGACGAGCAGTACTTC.

With regard to this clone: Within the sample, other DNA sequences also encode this same CDR3. V gene TRBV7-9 combines with J gene TRBJ1-5; TRBD1 matches 9 bases. This CDR3 comprises 14 residues. V trimming: 4 bases; J trimming: 4 bases; junction bases outside the gene matches: 2. CDR1 and CDR2 from the germline V gene are SEHNR and FQNEAQ (reference sequence). CDR3 sequence: CASSSGTGNQPQHF. CDR3 DNA sequence: TGTGCCAGCAGCTCAGGGACAGGGAATCAGCCCCAGCATTTT.

The chain has TRBV7-9 and TRBJ2-7; perhaps TRBD1 as D (5 bases). CDR3 length equals 12 residues. V lost 5 bases, J lost 3 bases, and 8 bases lay in between. The V gene's germline CDR1 is SEHNR and CDR2 FQNEAQ (reference sequence). The CDR3 is CASSDQGYEQYF. The CDR3 region has the DNA TGTGCCAGCAGCGACCAGGGCTACGAGCAGTACTTC.

As to this clone: Other DNA sequences in the same sample also yield this CDR3. The rearrangement uses TRBV6-5 and TRBJ1-1; D is undetermined. V was trimmed by 0 bases and J by 4 bases, leaving 9 bases between them. Germline CDR1 reads MNHEY; CDR2 reads SVGAGI. The CDR3 spans 14 residues. The CDR3 DNA reads TGTGCCAGCAGTTACTCCCTTGGGAGCACTGAAGCTTTCTTT. Residues: CASSYSLGSTEAFF.

CDR3 sequence: CASSLLLRLADNEQFF. DNA of the CDR3: TGTGCCAGCAGTTTATTGTTGAGACTAGCCGACAATGAGCAGTTCTTC. The chain uses TRBV27 and TRBJ2-1, with 7 bases identical to TRBD2. Germline lookup yields CDR1 MNHEY and CDR2 SMNVEV (reference sequence). Trimming cost V 1 base and J 5 bases; bases outside gene matches: 8. The CDR3 is 16 amino acids.

Of note for this clone: This CDR3 is also generated by other DNA sequences in the sample. The rearrangement uses TRBV10-3 and TRBJ2-7, with no clear D. Trimming stripped 2 bases from V and 1 base from J, with 6 bases between. The germline CDR1 and CDR2 sequences are ENHRY and SYGVKD. The CDR3 has 13 amino acids. The CDR3 DNA reads as TGTGCCATCAGTGAGCCTGGGTCCTACGAGCAGTACTTC. Translated: CAISEPGSYEQYF.

The chain recombines TRBV27 with TRBJ1-1; D remains ambiguous. Trimming shortened V by 8 bases and J by 3 bases, and 22 bases separated the two germline ends. Germline V gene data show CDR1 as MNHEY and CDR2 as SMNVEV (reference sequence). CDR3 size: 16 residues. CDR3 bases: TGTGCCAGCCAAAAAACCCCGCGGGGTATTGACACTGAAGCTTTCTTT. Translated: CASQKTPRGIDTEAFF.

This clone was recorded a few times. The chain's CDR3 is CSVWENIQYF. CDR3 DNA sequence: TGCAGCGTTTGGGAAAACATTCAGTACTTC. The rearrangement links TRBV29-1 to TRBJ2-4; D is unclear. Trimming took off 5 bases at V and 5 bases at J, with 4 bases between the two ends. Germline V gene data show CDR1 as SQVTM and CDR2 as ANQGSEA. This CDR3 has 10 amino acids.

V usage is TRBV2 and J usage is TRBJ2-7, with 9 bases that match TRBD1. The CDR3 sequence is 15 residues long. The V gene end was trimmed by 9 bases and the J gene end by 6 bases; junction bases not matched to a gene: 15. The germline V gene encodes CDR1 SNHLY and CDR2 FYNNEI. For the CDR3, the DNA is TGTGCCAGGGGTAATTTCGAAGGACAGGGGATCGAGCAGTACTTC. Protein sequence: CARGNFEGQGIEQYF.

V usage is TRBV5-1 and J usage is TRBJ2-7; D perhaps matches TRBD1 (5 bases). The CDR3 contains 14 residues. Germline lookup yields CDR1 SGHRS and CDR2 YFSETQ. V dropped 1 base and J dropped 3 bases, with 11 bases sitting between them. The CDR3 nucleotides read TGCGCCAGCAGCTTGACAGGTACCATCTACGAGCAGTACTTC. Its translation: CASSLTGTIYEQYF. Full variable domain (rest looked up from reference TRBV5-1 and TRBJ2-7): KAGVTQTPRYLIKTRGQQVTLSCSPISGHRSVSWYQQTPGQGLQFLFEYFSETQRNKGNFPGRFSGRQFSNSRSEMNVSTLELGDSALYLCASSLTGTIYEQYFGPGTRLTVT.

The chain is built from TRBV7-9 and TRBJ1-4; D ambiguous. CDR1 SEHNR and CDR2 FQNEAQ come from the germline V gene (reference sequence). CDR3 length equals 13 residues. Trimming left V 1 base short and J 7 bases short, with 7 bases between. CDR3 sequence: CASSLERVEKLFF. CDR3 nucleotides: TGTGCCAGCAGCTTAGAGAGGGTTGAAAAACTGTTTTTT.

V gene TRBV5-6 combines with J gene TRBJ2-5, with TRBD2 matching over 12 bases. The DNA matches TRBJ2-7 better at its end, which makes the J call doubtful. Germline values: CDR1 SGHDT, CDR2 YYEEEE. The CDR3 sequence is 15 residues long. The DNA of the CDR3 is TGTGCCAGCAGCGGGACTAGCGGGCGGTACTACGAGCAGTACTTC. It yields the protein CASSGTSGRYYEQYF.

J is TRBJ2-7 and V is TRBV9; either TRBD1 or TRBD2 may supply D (5 bases each). V gave up 3 bases and J gave up 4 bases, with 11 bases separating them. This CDR3 is built from 13 residues. Germline CDR1 and CDR2: SGDLS and YYNGEE. CDR3 sequence: CASSDPRGYEQYF. The CDR3 region has the DNA TGTGCCAGCAGCGACCCGAGGGGTTACGAGCAGTACTTC.

The rearrangement uses TRBV7-3 and TRBJ2-5; 9 bases are a match to TRBD1. This CDR3 has 15 amino acids. CDR1 is SGHTA, CDR2 FQGTGA, per germline. V was pared by 5 bases and J by 5 bases, with 9 bases of the junction left unmatched. CDR3: CASSPTGGGGETQYF. CDR3 DNA: TGTGCCAGCAGCCCGACAGGGGGAGGAGGGGAGACCCAGTACTTC.

J is TRBJ1-1 and V is TRBV27; D not certain. CDR1 is MNHEY and CDR2 is SMNVEV in the germline V gene (reference sequence). Between the trimmed V and J ends, which lost 3 bases and 1 base, there was a span of 9 bases. CDR3 size: 14 residues. The CDR3 nucleotides are TGTGCCAGCAGTTTGGCGACAACGAACACTGAAGCTTTCTTT. Amino acid sequence: CASSLATTNTEAFF.

V gene TRBV7-9 combines with J gene TRBJ2-1, with unresolved D. The CDR3 has 12 residues. Germline CDR1 SEHNR, CDR2 FQNEAQ (reference sequence). V was shortened by 5 bases and J by 7 bases, with 9 bases between the two germline ends. CDR3 sequence reads: CASSRAANEQFF. In DNA, the CDR3 is TGTGCCAGCAGCCGCGCGGCGAATGAGCAGTTCTTC.

On this clone itself: The sample carries other DNA sequences with the same CDR3. The chain is built from TRBV29-1 and TRBJ2-7; 12 bases line up with TRBD1. CDR3 length: 13 residues. The germline CDR1 and CDR2 sequences are SQVTM and ANQGSEA. V trimming: 6 bases; J trimming: 4 bases; junction bases outside the gene matches: 4. This chain's CDR3 is CSVEGQGAYEQYF. CDR3 sequence (DNA): TGCAGCGTCGAGGGACAGGGGGCTTACGAGCAGTACTTC.